This T cell receptor (beta chain) derives from a study of T cell responses to AZD1222 COVID-19 vaccine. The germline V gene has CDR1 SGDLS and CDR2 YYNGEE. V lost 1 base and J 0 bases, leaving 12 bases between the germline ends. The CDR3 extends over 16 amino acids. Repertoires were generated with immunoSEQ multiplex PCR, while TCRdb's copy carries only in-frame clones and drops some. The sample records around 100,000 clones, 90% to 95% being singletons. Comment on this clone: Its antigen is unidentified.

Study results and limitations: Among AZD1222 vaccinees, only six or seven were seropositive at baseline.

Here the sequenced sample was peripheral blood, taken on day 0 of AZD1222 vaccination. The rearrangement joins TRBV9 to TRBJ2-3; D perhaps matches TRBD2 (6 bases). This clonotype originated in an adult in good health. CDR3 residues: CASSVSTGTSTDTQYF. Written as DNA, the CDR3 is TGTGCCAGCAGCGTATCTACCGGGACTAGCACAGATACGCAGTATTTT.